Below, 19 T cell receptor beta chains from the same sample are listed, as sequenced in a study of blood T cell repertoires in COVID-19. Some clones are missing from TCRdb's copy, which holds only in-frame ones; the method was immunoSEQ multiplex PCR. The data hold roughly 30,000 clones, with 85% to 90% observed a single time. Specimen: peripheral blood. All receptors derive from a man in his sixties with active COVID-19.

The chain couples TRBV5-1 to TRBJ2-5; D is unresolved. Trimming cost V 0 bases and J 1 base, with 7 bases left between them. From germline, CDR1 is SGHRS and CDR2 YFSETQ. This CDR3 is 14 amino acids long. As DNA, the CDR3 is TGCGCCAGCAGCTTGGATGCAGGCCAAGAGACCCAGTACTTC. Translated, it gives CASSLDAGQETQYF. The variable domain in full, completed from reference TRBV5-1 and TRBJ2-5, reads KAGVTQTPRYLIKTRGQQVTLSCSPISGHRSVSWYQQTPGQGLQFLFEYFSETQRNKGNFPGRFSGRQFSNSRSEMNVSTLELGDSALYLCASSLDAGQETQYFGPGTRLLVL.

The CDR3 region is CASSPGSRPGNTIYF. CDR3 DNA: TGTGCCAGCAGCCCGGGATCAAGGCCAGGAAACACCATATATTTT. The rearrangement links TRBV7-6 to TRBJ1-3; D not resolved. Trimming stripped 5 bases from V and 4 bases from J, with 15 bases between. Germline V gene lookup returns CDR1 SGHVS and CDR2 FNYEAQ. CDR3 size: 15 residues.

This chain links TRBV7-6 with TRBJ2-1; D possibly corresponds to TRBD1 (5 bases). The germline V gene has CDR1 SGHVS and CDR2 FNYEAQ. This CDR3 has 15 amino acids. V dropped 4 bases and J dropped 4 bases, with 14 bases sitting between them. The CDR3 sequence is CASSSAPGPYNEQFF. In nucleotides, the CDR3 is TGTGCCAGCAGCTCGGCTCCAGGGCCTTACAATGAGCAGTTCTTC. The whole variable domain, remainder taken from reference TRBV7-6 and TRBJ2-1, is GAGVSQSPRYKVTKRGQDVALRCDPISGHVSLYWYRQALGQGPEFLTYFNYEAQQDKSGLPNDRFSAERPEGSISTLTIQRTEQRDSAMYRCASSSAPGPYNEQFFGPGTRLTVL.

The CDR3 DNA reads as TGCGCCAGCAGCCCACAGGGGGCGACGGGAGATACGCAGTATTTT. Its protein is CASSPQGATGDTQYF. The gene calls are TRBV5-1 and TRBJ2-3; TRBD1 aligns across 9 bases. The CDR3 is made up of 15 amino acids. V dropped 4 bases and J dropped 5; count of bases not matched to a gene: 8. CDR1 is SGHRS and CDR2 is YFSETQ in the germline V gene.

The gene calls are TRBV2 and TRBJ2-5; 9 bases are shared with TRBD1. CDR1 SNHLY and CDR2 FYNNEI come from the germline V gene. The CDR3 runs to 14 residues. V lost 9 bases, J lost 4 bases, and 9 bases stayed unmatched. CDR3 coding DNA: TGTGCCAGTGTACAGGGGGCGCACGGAGAGACCCAGTACTTC. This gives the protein CASVQGAHGETQYF.

The CDR3 nucleotides read TGTGCCAGCTCACTCGACAGGGGTGATCAGCCCCAGCATTTT. It specifies CASSLDRGDQPQHF. The chain uses TRBV18 and TRBJ1-5, with TRBD1 matching over 8 bases. The germline V gene has CDR1 KGHSH and CDR2 LQKENI. The CDR3 is made up of 14 amino acids. The trim removed 4 bases at V and 5 bases at J, leaving 4 bases unmatched.

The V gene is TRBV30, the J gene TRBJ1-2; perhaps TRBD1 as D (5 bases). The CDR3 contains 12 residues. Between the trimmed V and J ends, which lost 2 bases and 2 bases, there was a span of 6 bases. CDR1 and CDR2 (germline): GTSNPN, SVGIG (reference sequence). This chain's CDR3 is CAWSTGNYGYTF. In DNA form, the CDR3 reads TGTGCCTGGAGTACAGGAAACTATGGCTACACCTTC.

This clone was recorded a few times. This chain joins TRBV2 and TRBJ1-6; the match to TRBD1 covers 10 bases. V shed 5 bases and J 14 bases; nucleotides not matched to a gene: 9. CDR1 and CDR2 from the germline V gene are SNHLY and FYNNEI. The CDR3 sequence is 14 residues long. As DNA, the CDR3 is TGTGCCAGCAGTCCGGGACAGGGGATTTCGGCCCTCCACTTT. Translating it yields CASSPGQGISALHF.

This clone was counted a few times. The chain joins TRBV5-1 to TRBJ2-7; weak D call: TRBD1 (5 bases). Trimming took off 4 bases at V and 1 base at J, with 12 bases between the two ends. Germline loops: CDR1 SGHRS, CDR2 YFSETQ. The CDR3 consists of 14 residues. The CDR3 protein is CASSRRDGSYEQYF. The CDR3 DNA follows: TGCGCCAGCAGCCGCAGGGATGGGTCCTACGAGCAGTACTTC.

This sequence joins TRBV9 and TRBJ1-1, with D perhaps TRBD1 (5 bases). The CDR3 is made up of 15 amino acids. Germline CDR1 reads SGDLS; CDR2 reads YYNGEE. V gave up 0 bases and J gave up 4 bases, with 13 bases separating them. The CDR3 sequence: CASSVGPGGGTEAFF. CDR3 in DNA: TGTGCCAGCAGCGTAGGCCCCGGGGGAGGCACTGAAGCTTTCTTT.

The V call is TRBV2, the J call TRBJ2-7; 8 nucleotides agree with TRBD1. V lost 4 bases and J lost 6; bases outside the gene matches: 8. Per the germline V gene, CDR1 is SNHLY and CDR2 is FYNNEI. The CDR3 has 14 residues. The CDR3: CASSGPFQGAEQYF. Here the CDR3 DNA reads TGTGCCAGCAGTGGTCCATTCCAGGGGGCCGAGCAGTACTTC. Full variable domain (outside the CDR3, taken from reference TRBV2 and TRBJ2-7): EPEVTQTPSHQVTQMGQEVILRCVPISNHLYFYWYRQILGQKVEFLVSFYNNEISEKSEIFDDQFSVERPDGSNFTLKIRSTKLEDSAMYFCASSGPFQGAEQYFGPGTRLTVT.

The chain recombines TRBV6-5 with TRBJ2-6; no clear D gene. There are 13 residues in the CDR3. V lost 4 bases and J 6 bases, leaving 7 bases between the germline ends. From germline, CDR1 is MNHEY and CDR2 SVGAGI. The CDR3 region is CASSLTLANVLTF. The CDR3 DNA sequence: TGTGCCAGCAGTTTGACTTTGGCCAACGTCCTGACTTTC.

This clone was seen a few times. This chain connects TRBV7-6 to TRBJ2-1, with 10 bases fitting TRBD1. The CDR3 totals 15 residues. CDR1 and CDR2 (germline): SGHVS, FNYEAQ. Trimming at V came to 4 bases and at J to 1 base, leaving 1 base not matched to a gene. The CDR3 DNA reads TGTGCCAGCAGCTCGGGACAGGGGTCCTACAATGAGCAGTTCTTC. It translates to CASSSGQGSYNEQFF.

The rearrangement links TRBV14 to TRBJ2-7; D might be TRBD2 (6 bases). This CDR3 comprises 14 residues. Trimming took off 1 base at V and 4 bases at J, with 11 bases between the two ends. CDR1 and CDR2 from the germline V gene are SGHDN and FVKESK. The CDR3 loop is CASSQVGDLYEQYF. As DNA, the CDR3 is TGTGCCAGCAGCCAAGTTGGGGACTTATACGAGCAGTACTTC. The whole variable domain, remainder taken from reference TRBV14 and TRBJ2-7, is EAGVTQFPSHSVIEKGQTVTLRCDPISGHDNLYWYRRVMGKEIKFLLHFVKESKQDESGMPNNRFLAERTGGTYSTLKVQPAELEDSGVYFCASSQVGDLYEQYFGPGTRLTVT.

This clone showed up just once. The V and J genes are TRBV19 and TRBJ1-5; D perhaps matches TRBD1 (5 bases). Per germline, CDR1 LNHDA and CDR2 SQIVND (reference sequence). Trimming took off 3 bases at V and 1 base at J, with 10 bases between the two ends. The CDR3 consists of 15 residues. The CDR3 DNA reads TGTGCCAGTAGTATGCAGGGCGAAAGCAATCAGCCCCAGCATTTT. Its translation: CASSMQGESNQPQHF.

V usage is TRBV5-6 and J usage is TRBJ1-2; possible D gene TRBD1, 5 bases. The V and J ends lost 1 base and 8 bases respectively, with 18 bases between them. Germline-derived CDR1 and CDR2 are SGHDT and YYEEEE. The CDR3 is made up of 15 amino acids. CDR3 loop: CASSLIIQRGKGYTF. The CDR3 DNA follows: TGTGCCAGCAGCTTGATCATCCAGCGGGGGAAAGGCTACACCTTC.

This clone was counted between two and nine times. CDR3 bases: TGTGCCAGCAGCCCCCGACAGGGGGGACGGGGAGATACGCAGTATTTT. Its protein is CASSPRQGGRGDTQYF. V is TRBV11-3 and J is TRBJ2-3; 9 bases map to TRBD1. The CDR3 loop spans 16 amino acids. The ends lost 5 bases at V and 5 bases at J; junction bases unmatched: 11. CDR1 SGHNT and CDR2 YENEEA come from the germline V gene.

Here the CDR3 reads CASSLSFAGGVSETQYF. CDR3 nucleotide sequence: TGTGCCAGCAGCCTCTCATTTGCCGGGGGGGTAAGTGAGACCCAGTACTTC. This chain uses TRBV5-6 with TRBJ2-5; 8 nucleotides align to TRBD2. J lost 5 bases, V lost 4 bases, and 16 bases had no gene match. CDR3 length: 17 amino acids. Per the germline V gene, CDR1 is SGHDT and CDR2 is YYEEEE.

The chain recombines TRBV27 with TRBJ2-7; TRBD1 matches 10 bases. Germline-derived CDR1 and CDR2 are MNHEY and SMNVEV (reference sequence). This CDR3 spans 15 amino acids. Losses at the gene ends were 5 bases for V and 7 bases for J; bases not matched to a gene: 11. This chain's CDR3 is CASSAPRQGAGEQYF. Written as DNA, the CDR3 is TGTGCCAGCAGTGCACCGCGACAGGGGGCTGGGGAGCAGTACTTC.